This is a list of T cell receptor beta chains from one sample in a study of blood T cell repertoires in COVID-19. Libraries were prepared by immunoSEQ multiplex PCR; TCRdb keeps only in-frame clonotypes and omits some of them. The table has approximately 120,000 clones, 85% to 90% seen once; the top ten hold about 1.5%. Specimen: peripheral blood. Receptors originate from a human donor in a cohort sampled during active COVID-19. CDR3s include the opening cysteine and the closing phenylalanine or tryptophan.

V gene	J gene	CDR3 protein
TRBV3-1/TRBV3-2	TRBJ1-2	CASSLNGANYGYTF
TRBV5-1	TRBJ1-1	CASSLTGAVTEAFF
TRBV28	TRBJ2-7	CASSRQGSGGPSYEQYF
TRBV28	TRBJ2-3	CASAGGGQGDDTQYF
TRBV6-5	TRBJ1-6	CASTTAKRYNSPLHF
TRBV10-1	TRBJ2-7	CASSGRPKGEQYF
TRBV4-2	TRBJ2-7	CASSQISGISYEQYF
TRBV28	TRBJ1-5	CASSSGQGAQPQHF
TRBV6-6	TRBJ1-1	CASSYSRGINTEAFF
TRBV5-6	TRBJ2-2	CASSYRGGTGELFF
TRBV18	TRBJ2-5	CASSPPQETQYF
TRBV28	TRBJ2-3	CASRPRSTDTQYF
TRBV9	TRBJ1-5	CASSGGQGSNQPQHF
TRBV21-1	TRBJ2-7	CASNAWTSGSYEQYF
TRBV25-1	TRBJ2-1	CASSEIEDNEQFF
TRBV4-1	TRBJ1-4	CASSHPGAGGPQGSTNEKLFF
TRBV3-1/TRBV3-2	TRBJ1-2	CASSQEVRGYGYTF
TRBV15	TRBJ2-3	CATSRDRLGELTDTQYF
TRBV6-5	TRBJ1-6	CASSYSGTRNSPLHF
TRBV6-2/TRBV6-3	TRBJ2-2	CASSYSRGGRGIGELFF
TRBV5-8	TRBJ1-6	CASRSPGQGARSALHF
TRBV4-1	TRBJ2-3	CASSQVLAGAASADTQYF
TRBV7-7	TRBJ2-5	CASSLGRQLQETQYF
TRBV4-1	TRBJ2-1	CASRDLAGGYNEQFF
TRBV5-4	TRBJ2-7	CASGTGGTYEQYF
TRBV19	TRBJ2-1	CASSPSGRSYNEQFF
TRBV19	TRBJ1-1	CASSLGGDTEAFF
TRBV3-1/TRBV3-2	TRBJ2-1	CASSPRLAVNEQFF
TRBV6-5	TRBJ1-1	CASSRTGEAFF
TRBV14	TRBJ1-2	CASSQEPRGRGYGYTF
TRBV29-1	TRBJ2-7	CSVSTGPYEQYF
TRBV7-9	TRBJ1-1	CASEGQLNTEAFF
TRBV3-1/TRBV3-2	TRBJ2-4	CASSQVLVTSGSLAKNIQYF
TRBV5-1	TRBJ1-3	CEPGRSGNTIYF
TRBV14	TRBJ1-2	CASSPSPIGYGYTF
TRBV7-8	TRBJ2-7	CASSLAGSSYEQYF
TRBV6-2/TRBV6-3	TRBJ2-1	CASSYASVFSEQFF
TRBV6-6	TRBJ2-7	CASSYSTQGIYEQYF
TRBV5-1	TRBJ1-2	CASSLGSDTNYGYTF
TRBV7-9	TRBJ2-4	CASSLATGSRNIQYF
TRBV5-1	TRBJ1-1	CASSLGDRGEAFF
TRBV20-1	TRBJ1-3	CSALRGNTIYF
TRBV19	TRBJ2-5	CASSIRGRGETQYF
TRBV28	TRBJ2-1	CASSLDSYNEQFF
TRBV14	TRBJ2-5	CASSQPTGGETQYF
TRBV19	TRBJ1-5	CASSPRVGQPQHF